The rows below give T cell receptor beta chains drawn from one sample of a study of tumor-infiltrating lymphocytes in localized non-small cell lung cancer. Generated by immunoSEQ multiplex PCR, the TCRdb table keeps only in-frame clones and is missing some. The table records approximately 12,000 clones, about 66% of them present only once. The material sequenced was uninvolved lung tissue not adjacent to the tumor. The receptors shown here come from a human donor with non-small cell lung cancer. Both conserved end residues are part of each CDR3. Each record gives: V gene, clone size, J gene, D gene, CDR3 DNA, CDR3 protein. D genes are given only for firm matches. A clone size is listed for some rows: how often the clone was seen (once, few, many), or a class if it is expanded.

>TRBV19|NA|TRBJ2-2|TRBD2
TGTGCCAGTAGGACTAGCGGGAACACCGGGGAGCTGTTTTTT
CASRTSGNTGELFF
>TRBV11-2|NA|TRBJ2-7|NA
TGTGCCAGCAGCCGGACAGCGCCGGCGTACGAGCAGTACTTC
CASSRTAPAYEQYF
>TRBV13|NA|TRBJ1-3|NA
TGTGCCAGCAGCTTAGGACCGGCAGGGGCTGGAAACACCATATATTTT
CASSLGPAGAGNTIYF
>TRBV7-9|NA|TRBJ2-5|TRBD2
TGTGCCAGCAGCGCCGGACTAGCGGGGGGTAGCGAGACCCAGTACTTC
CASSAGLAGGSETQYF
>TRBV7-2|NA|TRBJ1-1|NA
TGTGCCAGCGGTTCGGACTTGAACACTGAAGCTTTCTTT
CASGSDLNTEAFF
>TRBV6-6|NA|TRBJ1-1|TRBD1
TGTGCCAGCAGAACCGGGACAGGGCTAAACACTGAAGCTTTCTTT
CASRTGTGLNTEAFF
>TRBV30|NA|TRBJ2-3|NA
TGTGCCTGGAGTGTATACCAGGGGAGGCTTACAGATACGCAGTATTTT
CAWSVYQGRLTDTQYF
>TRBV30|NA|TRBJ2-1|NA
TGTGCCTGGACGAATACTAGAGGCCTCAATGAGCAGTTCTTC
CAWTNTRGLNEQFF
>TRBV7-9|NA|TRBJ1-1|NA
TGTGCCAGCAGCCTGGGACGGGTTGAAGCTTTCTTT
CASSLGRVEAFF
>TRBV7-2|few|TRBJ1-5|NA
TGTGCCAGCAGCTTAGATCGTAATCAGCCCCAGCATTTT
CASSLDRNQPQHF
>TRBV15|few|TRBJ2-5|TRBD2
TGTGCCACCAGCAGAGAGAGCGGGAGTGGGACCCAGTACTTC
CATSRESGSGTQYF
>TRBV4-1|NA|TRBJ2-7|NA
TGCGCCAGCAGCCAAGATTTATCTGGGGGTTTCTCCTACGAGCAGTACTTC
CASSQDLSGGFSYEQYF
>TRBV9|NA|TRBJ1-6|NA
TGTGCCAGCAGCGTAACCCCCTCCGGGGGATCACCCCTCCACTTT
CASSVTPSGGSPLHF
>TRBV19|NA|TRBJ1-1|NA
TGTGCCAGTAGTCCCCTGATGGGGGAACCATGGGGAGCTTTCTTT
CASSPLMGEPWGAFF
>TRBV7-2|NA|TRBJ2-1|NA
TGTGCCAGCAGCTTTTCACTAGCTACCTACAATGAGCAGTTCTTC
CASSFSLATYNEQFF
>TRBV6-6|NA|TRBJ1-5|NA
TGTGCCAGCAGGGGGTCACAAAATAGCAATCAGCCCCAGCATTTT
CASRGSQNSNQPQHF
>TRBV28|NA|TRBJ1-2|NA
TGTGCCAGCAGTCTCCCCCGTGGACACTATGGCTACACCTTC
CASSLPRGHYGYTF
>TRBV27|NA|TRBJ2-7|NA
TGTGCCAGCAGTTCCCCTGGGGCGGGAACGGTCTCCGAGCAGTACTTC
CASSSPGAGTVSEQYF
>TRBV7-2|NA|TRBJ2-3|TRBD2
TGTGCCAGCAGCCAGGGACTAGCGGGGGGAGGGGATACGCAGTATTTT
CASSQGLAGGGDTQYF
>TRBV5-5|NA|TRBJ1-5|TRBD1
TGTGCCAGCAGCTCACAACAGGGGGCGGGTCAGCCCCAGCATTTT
CASSSQQGAGQPQHF
>TRBV9|NA|TRBJ2-2|TRBD2
TGTGCCAGCAGCGTAGCAACGGGACTAGCGGGAGGGATCGGGGAGCTGTTTTTT
CASSVATGLAGGIGELFF
>TRBV21-1|NA|TRBJ2-7|NA
TGTGCCAGAGGACCCGGGACAACCTACGAGCAGTACTTC
CARGPGTTYEQYF
>TRBV5-5|NA|TRBJ1-2|NA
TGTGCCAGCAGCTTCTGGCAGGGCGACTATGGCTACACCTTC
CASSFWQGDYGYTF
>TRBV2|NA|TRBJ2-2|TRBD1
TGTGCCAGCACGACCCCCCGGGACAGAGAAAACACCGGGGAGCTGTTTTTT
CASTTPRDRENTGELFF
>TRBV5-5|NA|TRBJ1-2|NA
TGTGCCAGCAGCCTCCAGGGGTTCTATGGCTACACCTTC
CASSLQGFYGYTF
>TRBV6-5|NA|TRBJ1-1|NA
TGTGCCAGCAGTTACGCCGGTCGGACTGAAGCTTTCTTT
CASSYAGRTEAFF
>TRBV7-2|NA|TRBJ1-3|NA
TGTGCCAGCAGCCCGGCCGGATCTTGGGGAAACACCATATATTTT
CASSPAGSWGNTIYF